These 9 T cell receptor beta chains share one sample of origin, sequenced in a study of siplizumab effects on memory and regulatory T cells. Libraries were prepared by immunoSEQ multiplex PCR; TCRdb keeps only in-frame clonotypes and omits some of them. The sample holds fewer than 45,000 clones; 70% to 90% are singletons and the top ten take approximately 0.25%. The sample was naive CD4+ T cells sorted from blood. Source of these receptors: a human donor in good health.

This clone was observed a few times. The rearrangement joins TRBV5-1 to TRBJ2-1, with unresolved D. Germline assignment: CDR1 SGHRS and CDR2 YFSETQ. The ends were cut back, 4 bases at V and 5 bases at J, with 16 bases in the middle. The CDR3 is made up of 15 amino acids. The CDR3 is CASSSGDGWDNEQFF. The DNA for the CDR3 is TGCGCCAGCAGCAGTGGTGACGGTTGGGACAATGAGCAGTTCTTC.

In DNA, the CDR3 is TGTGCCAGCTCACCACAGGGGAACCAAGAGACCCAGTACTTC. Encoded protein: CASSPQGNQETQYF. This sequence joins TRBV18 and TRBJ2-5, with D tentatively TRBD1 (5 bases). Germline-derived CDR1 and CDR2 are KGHSH and LQKENI. CDR3 size: 14 residues. V lost 1 base and J lost 0, with 6 bases in between. The whole variable domain, filled in from reference TRBV18 and TRBJ2-5, reads NAGVMQNPRHLVRRRGQEARLRCSPMKGHSHVYWYRQLPEEGLKFMVYLQKENIIDESGMPKERFSAEFPKEGPSILRIQQVVRGDSAAYFCASSPQGNQETQYFGPGTRLLVL.

The V gene is TRBV7-9, the J gene TRBJ2-1; TRBD2 is a possible D gene (6 bases). This CDR3 region has 14 residues. The V and J ends lost 5 bases and 7 bases respectively, with 15 bases between them. The germline V gene has CDR1 SEHNR and CDR2 FQNEAQ (reference sequence). The CDR3 reads CASSGLAGRNEQFF. Written as DNA, the CDR3 is TGTGCCAGCAGCGGGCTGGCGGGGAGGAATGAGCAGTTCTTC.

This clone was recorded once. This rearrangement joins TRBV7-2 to TRBJ2-7; the D gene is possibly TRBD2 (5 bases). The germline V gene has CDR1 SGHTA and CDR2 FQGNSA. V was trimmed by 2 bases and J by 6 bases, leaving 11 bases between them. CDR3 length: 13 residues. The CDR3 region has the DNA TGTGCCAGCAGCTTACTAGCCCCGGGCGAGCAGTACTTC. It codes for CASSLLAPGEQYF.

V usage is TRBV6-6 and J usage is TRBJ2-7; tentative D call: TRBD2 (7 bases). Germline values: CDR1 MNHNY, CDR2 SVGAGI (reference sequence). This CDR3 region has 14 residues. V was pared by 5 bases and J by 2 bases, with 13 bases between. CDR3 nucleotide sequence: TGTGCCAGCAGTAGGGGGGGGGCCACCTACGAGCAGTACTTC. Its protein is CASSRGGATYEQYF.

This clone was seen a handful of times. The chain carries TRBV7-9 and TRBJ1-2; 7 bases map to TRBD1. Trimming at V came to 7 bases and at J to 2 bases, leaving 7 bases not matched to a gene. Germline V gives CDR1 SEHNR, CDR2 FQNEAQ (reference sequence). The CDR3 contains 14 residues. DNA of the CDR3: TGTGCCAGCACCCTAACAGGGGTCAACTATGGCTACACCTTC. Amino acid sequence: CASTLTGVNYGYTF. Based on the CDR3 plus reference TRBV7-9 and TRBJ1-2, the full variable domain is DTGVSQNPRHKITKRGQNVTFRCDPISEHNRLYWYRQTLGQGPEFLTYFQNEAQLEKSRLLSDRFSAERPKGSFSTLEIQRTEQGDSAMYLCASTLTGVNYGYTFGSGTRLTVV.

The CDR3 region is CASSSEGATNEKLFF. CDR3 DNA: TGTGCCAGCAGCTCCGAGGGAGCAACTAATGAAAAACTGTTTTTT. The chain joins TRBV11-2 to TRBJ1-4; D is ambiguous. Per the germline V gene, CDR1 is SGHAT and CDR2 is FQNNGV. The V end lost 4 bases, the J end lost 0 bases, and 9 bases lay between the germline ends. There are 15 residues in the CDR3.

The chain carries TRBV7-2 and TRBJ1-1; TRBD1 aligns across 11 bases. Germline V gene sequence: CDR1 SGHTA, CDR2 FQGNSA. Losses at the gene ends were 0 bases for V and 4 bases for J; bases not matched to a gene: 10. The CDR3 is 18 residues long. CDR3 in DNA: TGTGCCAGCAGCTTAGCCCCCGGGACAGGGGGTAGGGGCACTGAAGCTTTCTTT. Its translation: CASSLAPGTGGRGTEAFF. Drawing the rest from reference TRBV7-2 and TRBJ1-1, the complete variable domain is GAGVSQSPSNKVTEKGKDVELRCDPISGHTALYWYRQSLGQGLEFLIYFQGNSAPDKSGLPSDRFSAERTGGSVSTLTIQRTQQEDSAVYLCASSLAPGTGGRGTEAFFGQGTRLTVV.

The genes are TRBV12-5 and TRBJ1-5; 7 nucleotides line up with TRBD1. The V gene's germline CDR1 is LGHNT and CDR2 FRNRAP. V was pared by 4 bases and J by 6 bases, with 9 bases of the junction left unmatched. The CDR3 spans 15 residues. Here the CDR3 DNA reads TGTGCTAGTGGTTCCGGGACAGTCGGGGGTCAGCCCCAGCATTTT. Translation: CASGSGTVGGQPQHF.